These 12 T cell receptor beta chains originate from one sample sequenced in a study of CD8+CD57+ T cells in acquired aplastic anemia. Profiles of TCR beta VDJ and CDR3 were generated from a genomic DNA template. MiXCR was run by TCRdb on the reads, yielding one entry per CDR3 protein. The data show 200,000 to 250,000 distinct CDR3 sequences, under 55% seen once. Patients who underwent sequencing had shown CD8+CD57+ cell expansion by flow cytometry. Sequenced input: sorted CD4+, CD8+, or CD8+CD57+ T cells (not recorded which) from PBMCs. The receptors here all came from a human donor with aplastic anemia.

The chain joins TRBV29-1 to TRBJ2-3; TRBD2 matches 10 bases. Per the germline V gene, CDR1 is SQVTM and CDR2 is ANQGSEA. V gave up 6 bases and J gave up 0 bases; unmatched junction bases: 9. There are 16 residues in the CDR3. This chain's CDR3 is CSVAGTSDGSTDTQYF. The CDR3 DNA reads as TGCAGCGTGGCCGGGACTAGCGATGGAAGCACAGATACGCAGTATTTT.

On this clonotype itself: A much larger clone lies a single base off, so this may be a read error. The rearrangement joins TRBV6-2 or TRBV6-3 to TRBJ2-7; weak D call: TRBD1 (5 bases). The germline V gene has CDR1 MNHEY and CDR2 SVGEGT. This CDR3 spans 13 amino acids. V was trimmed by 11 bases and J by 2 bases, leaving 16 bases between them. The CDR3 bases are TGTGCCGGCACTTCGGCAGGGACCTACGAGCAGTACTTC. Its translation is CAGTSAGTYEQYF.

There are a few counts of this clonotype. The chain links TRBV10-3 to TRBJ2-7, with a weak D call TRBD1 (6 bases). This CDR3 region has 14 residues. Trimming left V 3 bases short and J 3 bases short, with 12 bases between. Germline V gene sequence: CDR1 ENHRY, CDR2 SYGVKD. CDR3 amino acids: CAISDSGTNYEQYF. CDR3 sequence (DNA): TGTGCCATCAGTGATTCCGGGACAAACTACGAGCAGTACTTC.

CDR3 region: CSVWTSGRATEQYF. Here the CDR3 DNA reads TGCAGCGTGTGGACTAGCGGGAGGGCGACCGAGCAGTACTTC. The chain couples TRBV29-1 to TRBJ2-7; the match to TRBD2 covers 15 bases. The CDR3 consists of 14 residues. Germline V gene data show CDR1 as SQVTM and CDR2 as ANQGSEA. V dropped 6 bases and J dropped 6; count of bases not matched to a gene: 6.

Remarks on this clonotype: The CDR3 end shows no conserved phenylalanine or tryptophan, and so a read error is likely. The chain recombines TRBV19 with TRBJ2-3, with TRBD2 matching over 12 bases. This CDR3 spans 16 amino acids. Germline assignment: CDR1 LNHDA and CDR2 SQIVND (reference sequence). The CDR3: CAGSTRLAGATDTQYL. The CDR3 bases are TGTGCCGGTAGTACAAGACTAGCGGGGGCAACAGATACGCAGTATCTT.

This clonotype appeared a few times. DNA for the CDR3: TGTGCCAGCAGTGACAGAGGCTACACCTTC. Translated, it gives CASSDRGYTF. The V call is TRBV2, the J call TRBJ1-2; D is ambiguous. The germline gives CDR1 SNHLY, CDR2 FYNNEI. Trimming stripped 3 bases from V and 8 bases from J, with 4 bases between. The CDR3 is 10 amino acids.

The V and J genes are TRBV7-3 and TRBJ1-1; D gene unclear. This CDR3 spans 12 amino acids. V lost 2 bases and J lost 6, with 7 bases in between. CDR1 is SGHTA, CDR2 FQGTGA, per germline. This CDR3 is CASSLRGSEAFF. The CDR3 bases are TGTGCCAGCAGCTTACGGGGATCTGAAGCTTTCTTT.

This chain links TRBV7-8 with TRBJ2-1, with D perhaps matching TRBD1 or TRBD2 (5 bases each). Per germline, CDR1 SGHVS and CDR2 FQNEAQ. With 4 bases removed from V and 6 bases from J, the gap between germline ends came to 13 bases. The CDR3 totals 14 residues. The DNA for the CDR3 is TGTGCCAGCAGCTCCCGGGGACGGGGCAATGAGCAGTTCTTC. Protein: CASSSRGRGNEQFF.

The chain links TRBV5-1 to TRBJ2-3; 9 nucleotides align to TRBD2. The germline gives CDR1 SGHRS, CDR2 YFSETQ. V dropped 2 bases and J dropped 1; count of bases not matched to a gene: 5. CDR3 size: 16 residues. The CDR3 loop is CASSFGLAGRTDTQYF. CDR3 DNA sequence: TGCGCCAGCAGCTTCGGCCTAGCGGGGCGCACAGATACGCAGTATTTT.

CDR3 nucleotide sequence: TGTGCCAGCAGCGTAGCGGGGGGCTGGGACACTGAAGCTTTCTTT. Its translation is CASSVAGGWDTEAFF. The rearrangement joins TRBV9 to TRBJ1-1, with a tentative D call TRBD1 (6 bases). The V end was cut by 0 bases, the J end by 3 bases, with 12 bases between. This CDR3 spans 15 amino acids. Germline CDR1 reads SGDLS; CDR2 reads YYNGEE.

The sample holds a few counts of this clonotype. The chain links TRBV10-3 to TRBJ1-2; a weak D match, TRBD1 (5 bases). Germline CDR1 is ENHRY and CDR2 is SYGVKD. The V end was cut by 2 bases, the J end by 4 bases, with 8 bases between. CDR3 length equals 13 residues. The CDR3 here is CAISETQGYGYTF. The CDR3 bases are TGTGCCATCAGTGAGACTCAGGGCTATGGCTACACCTTC.

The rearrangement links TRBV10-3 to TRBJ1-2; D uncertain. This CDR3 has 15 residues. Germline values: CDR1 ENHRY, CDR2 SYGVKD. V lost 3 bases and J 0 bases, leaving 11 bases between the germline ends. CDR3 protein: CAISDAQSSNYGYTF. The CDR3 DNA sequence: TGTGCCATCAGTGATGCGCAGTCGTCTAACTATGGCTACACCTTC.